Included here is one T cell receptor beta chain sequence, with context. The data belong to a study of monozygotic twins with inflammatory bowel disease. Germline CDR1 MDHEN, CDR2 SYDVKM. This CDR3 spans 16 amino acids. During cDNA synthesis, UMIs that each contained a 6-nucleotide sample barcode were added by means of template switching. With the 5' RACE reads reprocessed, TCRdb shows one record per CDR3 protein and no DNA. The sample has approximately 160,000 distinct CDR3 sequences. The chain has TRBV28 and TRBJ2-1; absent DNA, TCRdb's TRBD2 call cannot be checked. Sequences were obtained from blood. This clonotype was sampled from a human donor with ulcerative colitis or Crohn's disease, or a healthy co-twin of an affected twin (not recorded which). Here the CDR3 reads CASNTGTSLSYNEQFF.